The 5 T cell receptor beta chains listed next were all sequenced from one sample in a study of regulatory T cells in long-lasting Graves disease. Time point described: newly diagnosed GD, antithyroid drugs for less than 3 months. RNA from PBMCs was the source of the TCR library. HTBI primers from iRepertoire and Arm-PCR of CDR3 regions yielded the TCR beta libraries. TCRdb re-derived calls from the multiplex PCR reads in MiXCR, one entry per CDR3 protein. This table holds hundreds of thousands of distinct CDR3 sequences, 15% to 20% found once. These data were also filed under a second study, of T cells in Graves' hyperthyroidism and ophthalmopathy.

The sequencing used peripheral blood mononuclear cells (PBMCs), collected at new diagnosis, from a patient treated with antithyroid drugs. The receptors derive from a man aged 40-55 years with Graves disease.

This clonotype was recorded at least ten times. The V gene is TRBV20-1, the J gene TRBJ1-4; D not certain. Looked up from germline, CDR1 is DFQATT and CDR2 is SNEGSKA (reference sequence). Between the trimmed V and J ends, which lost 5 bases and 7 bases, there was a span of 17 bases. This CDR3 region has 14 residues. The CDR3 nucleotides are TGCAGTGCTGCCGCGCCAAGAGGGAGTGAAAAACTGTTTTTT. Translation gives CSAAAPRGSEKLFF.

This clonotype was observed at least ten times. The chain joins TRBV6-1 to TRBJ2-2, with 7 bases fitting TRBD1. The CDR3 has 16 residues. Germline loops: CDR1 MNHNS, CDR2 SASEGT. V was pared by 6 bases and J by 7 bases, with 14 bases of the junction left unmatched. CDR3 nucleotides: TGTGCCAGCAGCAAAGAGGGACAGCTTGGGATCGGGGAGCTGTTTTTT. Its protein product is CASSKEGQLGIGELFF.

This clonotype was observed a few times. The chain joins TRBV15 to TRBJ2-7; D is uncertain. The CDR3 loop spans 16 amino acids. Germline values: CDR1 LNHNV, CDR2 YYDKDF (reference sequence). V lost 3 bases, J lost 3 bases, and 18 bases lay in between. CDR3 DNA: TGTGCCACCAGCAGGGCAGCCGGCCGAGGAATCTACGAGCAGTACTTC. It specifies CATSRAAGRGIYEQYF.

This chain uses TRBV28 with TRBJ2-1; 8 nucleotides align to TRBD2. The germline gives CDR1 MDHEN, CDR2 SYDVKM. This CDR3 contains 15 residues. V lost 6 bases, J lost 4 bases, and 8 bases stayed unmatched. The CDR3 DNA sequence: TGTGCCAGCAGCTCCAGCGGGGGCCCATACAATGAGCAGTTCTTC. It yields the protein CASSSSGGPYNEQFF.

This clonotype was detected a few times. V usage is TRBV20-1 and J usage is TRBJ1-3; D gene uncertain. The germline CDR1 and CDR2 sequences are DFQATT and SNEGSKA (reference sequence). This CDR3 region has 13 residues. V was trimmed by 0 bases and J by 0 bases, leaving 3 bases between them. For the CDR3, the DNA is TGCAGTGCTAGAGATGTCTCTGGAAACACCATATATTTT. Translation: CSARDVSGNTIYF.